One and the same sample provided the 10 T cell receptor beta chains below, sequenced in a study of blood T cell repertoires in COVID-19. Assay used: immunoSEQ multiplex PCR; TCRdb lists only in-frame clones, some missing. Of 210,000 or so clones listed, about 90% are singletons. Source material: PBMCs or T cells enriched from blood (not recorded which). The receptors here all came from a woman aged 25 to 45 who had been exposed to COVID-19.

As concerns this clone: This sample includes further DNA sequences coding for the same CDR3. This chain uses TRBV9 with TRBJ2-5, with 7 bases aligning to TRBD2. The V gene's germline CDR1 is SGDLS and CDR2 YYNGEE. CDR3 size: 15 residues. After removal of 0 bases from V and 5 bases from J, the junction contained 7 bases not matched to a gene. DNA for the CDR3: TGTGCCAGCAGCGTAGGTTCGGGAGCGGGGGAGACCCAGTACTTC. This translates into CASSVGSGAGETQYF.

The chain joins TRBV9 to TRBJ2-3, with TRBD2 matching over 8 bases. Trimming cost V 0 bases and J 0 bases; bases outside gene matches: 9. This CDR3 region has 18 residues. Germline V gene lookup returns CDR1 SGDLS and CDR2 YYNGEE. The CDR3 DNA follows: TGTGCCAGCAGCGTAGGAGGGGGGGCTAGCGGGAGCACAGATACGCAGTATTTT. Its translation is CASSVGGGASGSTDTQYF.

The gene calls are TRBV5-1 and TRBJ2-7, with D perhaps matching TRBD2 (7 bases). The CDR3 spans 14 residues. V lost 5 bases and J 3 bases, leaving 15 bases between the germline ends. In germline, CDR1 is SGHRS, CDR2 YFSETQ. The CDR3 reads CASSPGGPGYEQYF. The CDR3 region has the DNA TGCGCCAGCAGTCCGGGGGGCCCCGGCTACGAGCAGTACTTC.

The CDR3 coding sequence is TGTGCCAGCAGCCAAGATGGACAGGGAAGTATGTCGGACCACGAGCAGTACTTC. It codes for CASSQDGQGSMSDHEQYF. The V call is TRBV14, the J call TRBJ2-7, with 8 positions matching TRBD1. The J segment lost 5 bases and the V segment lost 0 bases, leaving 15 bases of the junction unmatched. The CDR3 runs to 18 residues. Per germline, CDR1 SGHDN and CDR2 FVKESK.

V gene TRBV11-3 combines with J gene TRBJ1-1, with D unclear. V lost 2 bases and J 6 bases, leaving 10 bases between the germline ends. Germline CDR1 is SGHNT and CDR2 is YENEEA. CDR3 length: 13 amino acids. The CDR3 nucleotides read TGTGCCAGCAGCTTAATCGGAGAATCTGAAGCTTTCTTT. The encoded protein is CASSLIGESEAFF.

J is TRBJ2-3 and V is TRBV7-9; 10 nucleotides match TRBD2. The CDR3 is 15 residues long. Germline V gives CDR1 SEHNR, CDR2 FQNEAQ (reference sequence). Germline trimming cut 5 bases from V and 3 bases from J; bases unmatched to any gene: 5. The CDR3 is CASSQLAGVTDTQYF. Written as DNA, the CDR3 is TGTGCCAGCAGCCAGCTAGCGGGAGTGACAGATACGCAGTATTTT.

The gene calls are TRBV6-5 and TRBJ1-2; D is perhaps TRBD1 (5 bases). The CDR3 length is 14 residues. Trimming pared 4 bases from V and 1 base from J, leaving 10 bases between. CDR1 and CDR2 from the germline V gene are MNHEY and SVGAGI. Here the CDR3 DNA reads TGTGCCAGCAGTTTAATGGGGCTTAACTATGGCTACACCTTC. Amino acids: CASSLMGLNYGYTF.

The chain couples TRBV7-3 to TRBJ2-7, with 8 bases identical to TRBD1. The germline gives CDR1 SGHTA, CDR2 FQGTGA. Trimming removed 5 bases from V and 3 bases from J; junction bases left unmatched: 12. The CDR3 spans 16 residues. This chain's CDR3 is CASSQRPDRDHYEQYF. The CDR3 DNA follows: TGTGCCAGCAGCCAAAGGCCGGACAGGGACCACTACGAGCAGTACTTC.

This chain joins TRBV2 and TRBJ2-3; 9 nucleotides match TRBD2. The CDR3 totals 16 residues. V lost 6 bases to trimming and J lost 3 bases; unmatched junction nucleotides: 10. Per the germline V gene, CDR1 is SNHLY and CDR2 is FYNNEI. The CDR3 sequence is CASRQTGLALTDTQYF. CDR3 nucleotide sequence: TGTGCCAGCAGGCAGACCGGACTAGCGTTGACAGATACGCAGTATTTT.

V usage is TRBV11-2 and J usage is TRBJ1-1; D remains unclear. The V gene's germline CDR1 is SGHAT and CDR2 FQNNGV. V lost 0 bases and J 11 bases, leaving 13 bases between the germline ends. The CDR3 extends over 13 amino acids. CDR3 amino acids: CASSLEVVGAAFF. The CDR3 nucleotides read TGTGCCAGCAGCTTAGAGGTTGTCGGAGCGGCTTTCTTT.